The 14 T cell receptor beta chains reported below all come from one sample, sequenced in a study of blood T cell repertoires in COVID-19. Sequenced by immunoSEQ multiplex PCR; TCRdb stores in-frame clones only, minus some. The data hold 180,000 or so clones, with 84% observed a single time. Sequencing was done on a sample of peripheral blood. The receptors stem from a human donor with acute or convalescent COVID-19. The donor label of this sample is uncertain.

This clone was recorded once. The gene calls are TRBV11-2 and TRBJ2-3; the D gene is possibly TRBD2 (7 bases). Germline lookup yields CDR1 SGHAT and CDR2 FQNNGV. V was clipped by 3 bases and J by 9 bases, with 22 bases between them. CDR3 length equals 16 residues. The CDR3 nucleotides read TGTGCCAGCAGCTTGGGGGGGCGGGGAGGAGGAGAGACGCAGTATTTT. Translating gives CASSLGGRGGGETQYF.

V gene TRBV7-9 combines with J gene TRBJ2-7, with a weak D call TRBD2 (6 bases). Trimming shortened V by 6 bases and J by 1 base, and 13 bases separated the two germline ends. Germline V lookup: CDR1 SEHNR, CDR2 FQNEAQ (reference sequence). The CDR3 is 14 amino acids. Written as DNA, the CDR3 is TGTGCCAGCAGGGCCACCGGGACTTCCTACGAGCAGTACTTC. Its translation is CASRATGTSYEQYF.

The rearrangement links TRBV24-1 to TRBJ1-2; TRBD1 might be the D (5 bases). The ends were cut back, 4 bases at V and 2 bases at J, with 10 bases in the middle. Germline V lookup: CDR1 KGHDR, CDR2 SFDVKD. The CDR3 runs to 14 residues. CDR3 region: CATSDPQVNYGYTF. The DNA for the CDR3 is TGTGCCACCAGTGACCCACAGGTAAACTATGGCTACACCTTC.

This clone has just a few counts. The rearrangement uses TRBV2 and TRBJ1-3; D not certain. Trimming stripped 2 bases from V and 1 base from J, with 12 bases between. The germline CDR1 and CDR2 sequences are SNHLY and FYNNEI. This CDR3 has 16 amino acids. The CDR3 loop is CASSEMEVDSGNTIYF. The CDR3 bases are TGTGCCAGCAGTGAAATGGAGGTAGATTCTGGAAACACCATATATTTT.

The chain combines TRBV6-5 with TRBJ2-5, with 7 bases that match TRBD2. Looked up from germline, CDR1 is MNHEY and CDR2 is SVGAGI. CDR3 length: 14 residues. The trim removed 5 bases at V and 4 bases at J, leaving 7 bases unmatched. CDR3 DNA sequence: TGTGCCAGCAGTCCTGAAGCGGGGCGAGAGACCCAGTACTTC. This translates into CASSPEAGRETQYF.

CDR3 protein: CASTDRWNGNTIYF. The CDR3 nucleotides are TGTGCCAGCACGGACAGGTGGAACGGAAACACCATATATTTT. This chain links TRBV2 with TRBJ1-3; 7 nucleotides line up with TRBD1. The CDR3 is 14 residues long. V lost 7 bases, J lost 4 bases, and 7 bases stayed unmatched. Germline-derived CDR1 and CDR2 are SNHLY and FYNNEI.

The gene calls are TRBV5-1 and TRBJ2-5; TRBD1 matches at 8 bases. The CDR3 contains 14 residues. Trimming cost V 2 bases and J 5 bases; bases outside gene matches: 5. From germline, CDR1 is SGHRS and CDR2 YFSETQ. In DNA form, the CDR3 reads TGCGCCAGCAGCTTAACAGGGGACAGGGAGACCCAGTACTTC. Translated: CASSLTGDRETQYF.

The chain uses TRBV29-1 and TRBJ1-5; TRBD1 matches 11 bases. CDR3 length equals 15 residues. Germline values: CDR1 SQVTM, CDR2 ANQGSEA. The ends lost 7 bases at V and 5 bases at J; junction bases unmatched: 10. DNA of the CDR3: TGCAGCGCCGTTGAGGACAGGGGGCTCTATCAGCCCCAGCATTTT. Encoded protein: CSAVEDRGLYQPQHF.

The chain couples TRBV7-8 to TRBJ2-1; D may be TRBD2 (5 bases). Germline V gives CDR1 SGHVS, CDR2 FQNEAQ. The CDR3 totals 16 residues. V lost 4 bases to trimming and J lost 0 bases, with 13 bases between them. Here the CDR3 DNA reads TGTGCCAGCAGCTCCCTAGCCCTAAGCTCCTACAATGAGCAGTTCTTC. Translation gives CASSSLALSSYNEQFF. Full variable domain (remainder filled in from reference TRBV7-8 and TRBJ2-1): GAGVSQSPRYKVAKRGQDVALRCDPISGHVSLFWYQQALGQGPEFLTYFQNEAQLDKSGLPSDRFFAERPEGSVSTLKIQRTQQEDSAVYLCASSSLALSSYNEQFFGPGTRLTVL.

This clone appeared a single time. This chain connects TRBV6-1 to TRBJ2-7; a weak D match, TRBD1 (5 bases). CDR1 is MNHNS, CDR2 SASEGT, per germline. The CDR3 runs to 13 residues. V lost 0 bases and J lost 7, with 10 bases in between. CDR3 in DNA: TGTGCCAGCAGTGAAGCCCCCTACAGGGAGCAGTACTTC. Amino acids: CASSEAPYREQYF.

This chain uses TRBV7-2 with TRBJ2-3; 7 bases map to TRBD2. Looked up from germline, CDR1 is SGHTA and CDR2 is FQGNSA. The CDR3 consists of 16 residues. With 1 base clipped from V and 4 bases from J, the junction kept 8 bases outside the gene matches. In nucleotides, the CDR3 is TGTGCCAGCAGCTTAGTTGTGGGAGGGAGCGCAGATACGCAGTATTTT. Encoded protein: CASSLVVGGSADTQYF.

This clone was picked up a small number of times. This rearrangement joins TRBV7-3 to TRBJ1-6; D is ambiguous. Germline V lookup: CDR1 SGHTA, CDR2 FQGTGA. The V end was cut by 2 bases, the J end by 7 bases, with 9 bases between. CDR3 length: 14 amino acids. Written as DNA, the CDR3 is TGTGCCAGCAGCTTAGGGCTTCTGAATTCACCCCTCCACTTT. It is translated as CASSLGLLNSPLHF. Drawing the rest from reference TRBV7-3 and TRBJ1-6, the complete variable domain is GAGVSQTPSNKVTEKGKYVELRCDPISGHTALYWYRQSLGQGPEFLIYFQGTGAADDSGLPNDRFFAVRPEGSVSTLKIQRTERGDSAVYLCASSLGLLNSPLHFGNGTRLTVT.

CDR3 amino acids: CATDREGNQPQHF. CDR3 bases: TGTGCCACCGACAGGGAGGGCAATCAGCCCCAGCATTTT. The V and J genes are TRBV2 and TRBJ1-5; 7 bases map to TRBD1. V dropped 10 bases and J dropped 2; count of bases not matched to a gene: 5. The CDR3 is 13 amino acids. Germline V lookup: CDR1 SNHLY, CDR2 FYNNEI.

The gene calls are TRBV7-2 and TRBJ2-7, with a tentative D call TRBD1 (6 bases). The CDR3 has 14 amino acids. The V and J ends lost 5 bases and 3 bases respectively, with 14 bases between them. Germline CDR1 reads SGHTA; CDR2 reads FQGNSA. DNA of the CDR3: TGTGCCAGCAGCCTACAGGGTTCTTTCTACGAGCAGTACTTC. Protein: CASSLQGSFYEQYF.